This is a list of T cell receptor beta chains from one sample in a study of blood T cells in healthy people across ages. TCRdb processed the 5' RACE reads anew with MiXCR; each CDR3 protein has one entry. The sample carries 350,000 to 450,000 distinct CDR3 sequences, more than 45% recorded once. Sequencing was done on a sample of blood. The receptor source for this set is a man in his fifties or sixties in good health. Each CDR3 is given with its conserved first and last residue. D genes are given only for firm matches. Where a row states a size, it is once, few, many or the class of an expanded clone; other rows omit it.

D: TRBD2
J: TRBJ2-1
size: .
V: TRBV29-1
DNA: TGCAGCGTTGCCACTCAGGGAGGGTTTAACAATGAGCAGTTCTTC
CDR3: CSVATQGGFNNEQFF

D: TRBD1
J: TRBJ2-5
size: few
V: TRBV5-5
DNA: TGTGCCAGCAGCCCCATGACAGGGAAAGAGACCCAGTACTTC
CDR3: CASSPMTGKETQYF

D: TRBD1
J: TRBJ1-2
size: .
V: TRBV2
DNA: TGTGCCAGCAGACCAGACAGGGATGGCTACACCTTC
CDR3: CASRPDRDGYTF

D: .
J: TRBJ2-3
size: .
V: TRBV20-1
DNA: TGCAGCACCGCCGAGGGCCACAGCACAGATACGCAGTATTTT
CDR3: CSTAEGHSTDTQYF

D: TRBD2
J: TRBJ2-5
size: few
V: TRBV6-1
DNA: TGTGCCAGCAGTCCTACCGGGACTAGCATGGAGACCCAGTACTTC
CDR3: CASSPTGTSMETQYF

D: TRBD2
J: TRBJ2-3
size: .
V: TRBV4-2
DNA: TGTGCCAGCAGCCAAAGGACTAGCGGCACAGATACGCAGTATTTT
CDR3: CASSQRTSGTDTQYF

D: .
J: TRBJ1-2
size: .
V: TRBV7-2
DNA: TGTGCCAGCAGCTTAGGGGGCAGTACTTATGGCTACACCTTC
CDR3: CASSLGGSTYGYTF

D: TRBD2
J: TRBJ2-5
size: few
V: TRBV11-3
DNA: TGTGCCAGCAGCCCCGGTACTAGCGGGGGGGCGGAGACCCAGTACTTC
CDR3: CASSPGTSGGAETQYF

D: TRBD2
J: TRBJ2-7
size: .
V: TRBV5-1
DNA: TGCGCCAGCAGCCTTAGAGGGACTAGCGGTACTCGCTCGGACGAGCAGTACTTC
CDR3: CASSLRGTSGTRSDEQYF

D: .
J: TRBJ1-1
size: .
V: TRBV29-1
DNA: TGCAGCGTTGGGTCCTTTGACGCTGAAGCTTTCTTT
CDR3: CSVGSFDAEAFF

D: .
J: TRBJ2-4
size: few
V: TRBV28
DNA: TGTGCCAGCAGTTATCCCCAGTGGGGGGCGGGACCGTACTTC
CDR3: CASSYPQWGAGPYF

D: TRBD2
J: TRBJ2-3
size: few
V: TRBV5-1
DNA: TGCGCCAGCAGCTCCGGACTAGCGGGAGGCCTGGAGAGCACAGATACGCAGTATTTT
CDR3: CASSSGLAGGLESTDTQYF

D: .
J: TRBJ1-6
size: .
V: TRBV20-1
DNA: TGCAGTGCTAGAGGAGGGGCAGGGAATTCACCCCTCCACTTT
CDR3: CSARGGAGNSPLHF

D: TRBD1
J: TRBJ2-3
size: .
V: TRBV4-2
DNA: TGTGCCAGCAGCCAGACGGACAGGAATGGAGATACGCAGTATTTT
CDR3: CASSQTDRNGDTQYF

D: TRBD1
J: TRBJ2-7
size: .
V: TRBV3-1
DNA: TGTGCCAGCAGCCAATCTTGGACAGGGGGCTACGAGCAGTACTTC
CDR3: CASSQSWTGGYEQYF

D: .
J: TRBJ2-4
size: .
V: TRBV29-1
DNA: TGCAGCGGGACCGACCTAGCCAAAAACATTCAGTACTTC
CDR3: CSGTDLAKNIQYF

D: .
J: TRBJ2-3
size: many
V: TRBV7-2
DNA: TGTGCCAGCAGCTTAGGCGGGTACGATACGCAGTATTTT
CDR3: CASSLGGYDTQYF

D: .
J: TRBJ2-5
size: .
V: TRBV7-9
DNA: TGTGCCAGCATCTTACAGGAGACCCAGTACTTC
CDR3: CASILQETQYF

D: TRBD2
J: TRBJ2-1
size: .
V: TRBV20-1
DNA: TGCAGTGCTAGGATCAGCGGGATCGGGCAGTTCTTC
CDR3: CSARISGIGQFF

D: TRBD1
J: TRBJ1-5
size: .
V: TRBV29-1
DNA: TGCAGCGTCGGGACAGTGGCTAGTCAGCCCCAGCATTTT
CDR3: CSVGTVASQPQHF

D: TRBD2
J: TRBJ2-3
size: .
V: TRBV5-1
DNA: TGCGCCAGCAGCGCCTCCGGGACTAGCGGGAGCCGCACAGATACGCAGTATTTT
CDR3: CASSASGTSGSRTDTQYF

D: .
J: TRBJ2-3
size: .
V: TRBV20-1
DNA: TGCAGTGCTAGTCACGGGACGGGGCGGGTAGGTACGCAGTATTTT
CDR3: CSASHGTGRVGTQYF

D: .
J: TRBJ2-1
size: .
V: TRBV29-1
DNA: TGCAGCGTTGAAAGGCAGGGGATGAACGAGCAGTTCTTC
CDR3: CSVERQGMNEQFF

D: .
J: TRBJ2-2
size: .
V: TRBV30
DNA: TGTGCCTGGAGCCCCCCGGGGGGCCTGGGTGCCGGGGAGCTGTTTTTT
CDR3: CAWSPPGGLGAGELFF

D: .
J: TRBJ2-6
size: .
V: TRBV6-5
DNA: TGTGCCAGCAGAGACAGGTCGGGAGGGGCCAACGTCCTGACTTTC
CDR3: CASRDRSGGANVLTF

D: .
J: TRBJ1-2
size: .
V: TRBV2
DNA: TGTGCCAGCAGTGAAACGGTGCTTCACGGCTACACCTTC
CDR3: CASSETVLHGYTF

D: .
J: TRBJ2-1
size: few
V: TRBV29-1
DNA: TGCAGCGTTGTGAACCTAGTTGGCTACAATGAGCAGTTCTTC
CDR3: CSVVNLVGYNEQFF

D: TRBD2
J: TRBJ2-7
size: .
V: TRBV4-3
DNA: TGCGCCAGCAGCCAAGACCTTTATGGACTAGCGGGAGTCTCCTACGAGCAGTACTTC
CDR3: CASSQDLYGLAGVSYEQYF

D: .
J: TRBJ2-3
size: .
V: TRBV20-1
DNA: TGCAGTGCTAGACGGCCCCGGGACCGTATCCGTGATACGCAGTATTTT
CDR3: CSARRPRDRIRDTQYF

D: .
J: TRBJ1-1
size: few
V: TRBV5-1
DNA: TGCGCCAGCAGCTTGGACATAGGGGAAGCTTTCTTT
CDR3: CASSLDIGEAFF

D: TRBD2
J: TRBJ2-7
size: .
V: TRBV15
DNA: TGTGCCACCAGCAGAGATCGGGGGGAAAACTCCTACGAGCAGTACTTC
CDR3: CATSRDRGENSYEQYF

D: TRBD1
J: TRBJ1-2
size: .
V: TRBV15
DNA: TGTGCCACCAGCAGAGGGACAGGGCCGCCCTTCTATGGCTACACCTTC
CDR3: CATSRGTGPPFYGYTF

D: TRBD2
J: TRBJ2-5
size: few
V: TRBV7-2
DNA: TGTGCCAGCAGCTTAGATCCAGCGGGGGGGGCTGGAGAGACCCAGTACTTC
CDR3: CASSLDPAGGAGETQYF

D: TRBD1
J: TRBJ1-5
size: .
V: TRBV18
DNA: TGTGCCAGCTCACCGGACGTCGGGACAGTTCAGCCCCAGCATTTT
CDR3: CASSPDVGTVQPQHF

D: .
J: TRBJ2-1
size: few
V: TRBV7-2
DNA: TGTGCCAGCAGCCTCTTTGACGGCAACAATGAGCAGTTCTTC
CDR3: CASSLFDGNNEQFF

D: .
J: TRBJ2-3
size: .
V: TRBV20-1
DNA: TGCAGTGCCTCCCTGTCGGTCTCTCTGAGGACACAAGATACGCAGTATTTT
CDR3: CSASLSVSLRTQDTQYF

D: TRBD2
J: TRBJ2-3
size: many
V: TRBV6-4
DNA: TGTGCCAGCAGTTCTGCAGCGGGGGGGTTAAATACGCAGTATTTT
CDR3: CASSSAAGGLNTQYF

D: TRBD1
J: TRBJ1-5
size: .
V: TRBV30
DNA: TGTGCCTGGAGTCTTGGACAGGGACCTCAGCCCCAGCATTTT
CDR3: CAWSLGQGPQPQHF

D: .
J: TRBJ1-1
size: .
V: TRBV25-1
DNA: TGTGCCAGCAGCAACGGACGTGTCAGTAGCACTGAAGCTTTCTTT
CDR3: CASSNGRVSSTEAFF

D: .
J: TRBJ2-5
size: .
V: TRBV6-5
DNA: TGTGCCAGCAGTTACTCGATGAGACAAACTAAAGAGACCCAGTACTTC
CDR3: CASSYSMRQTKETQYF

D: .
J: TRBJ2-5
size: .
V: TRBV5-1
DNA: TGCGCCAGCAGCTTGGTCGAAGAGACCCAGTACTTC
CDR3: CASSLVEETQYF

D: .
J: TRBJ2-7
size: few
V: TRBV30
DNA: TGTGCCTGGAGTGTTGGCGGGACCTCCTACGAGCAGTACTTC
CDR3: CAWSVGGTSYEQYF